This TCR beta chain was recorded in a study of blood T cells in healthy people across ages. Together with a sample-barcoded 5' primer, a J-beta primer mix was included in a second PCR lasting about 6 to 11 cycles. TCRdb analysed the 5' RACE reads with MiXCR anew, one entry per CDR3 protein. The data show under 800,000 distinct CDR3 sequences, roughly 20% seen once. Source material: blood. This clonotype was obtained from a man between 65 and 85 years old in good health.

In DNA, the CDR3 is TGCAGTGCTAGAGATGGGCGGTGGAATCAGCCCCAGCATTTT. It codes for CSARDGRWNQPQHF. This chain uses TRBV20-1 with TRBJ1-5; D is ambiguous. The V gene's germline CDR1 is DFQATT and CDR2 SNEGSKA (reference sequence). Trimming left V 0 bases short and J 4 bases short, with 10 bases between. This CDR3 contains 14 residues.